This section outlines one T cell receptor beta chain sequence together with its context. Its antigen remains unknown. These data are taken from a study of T cell clones after liver transplantation. Study results and limitations: These preliminary findings come from unstandardized post-transplant sampling times.

Sequenced by immunoSEQ multiplex PCR; TCRdb stores in-frame clones only, minus some. Of roughly 49,000 clones listed, more than 65% were seen once; the top ten hold 9.9%. The CDR3 spans 15 residues. With 2 bases clipped from V and 6 bases from J, the junction kept 8 bases outside the gene matches. Germline assignment: CDR1 MDHEN and CDR2 SYDVKM. The rearrangement joins TRBV28 to TRBJ2-7, with 9 bases aligning to TRBD1. Material: CD4+ T cells from blood, obtained around 52 months after liver transplant. The receptor was derived from a human patient who received a liver transplant. Some T cells may trace back to the graft donor. CDR3 bases: TGTGCCAGCAGTTTACCCGGGACAGGGAAGGGCGAGCAGTACTTC. Its translation is CASSLPGTGKGEQYF. Complete variable domain (other parts from reference TRBV28 and TRBJ2-7): DVKVTQSSRYLVKRTGEKVFLECVQDMDHENMFWYRQDPGLGLRLIYFSYDVKMKEKGDIPEGYSVSREKKERFSLILESASTNQTSMYLCASSLPGTGKGEQYFGPGTRLTVT.